Listed below are T cell receptor beta chains from one sample, sequenced in a study of T cells in Graves' hyperthyroidism and ophthalmopathy. TCRdb recomputed calls from the multiplex PCR reads with MiXCR, one row per CDR3 protein. The table shows about 270,000 distinct CDR3 sequences, with approximately 26% occurring only once. The sample was blood. These receptors originate from a man aged 35 to 55 with Graves' hyperthyroidism that later progressed to Graves' ophthalmopathy. The CDR3 runs from the conserved cysteine through the conserved F or W. A D gene is named only where the DNA matches it firmly. Size tells how often a clone was seen (once, few, many) or the class of an expanded clone, and some rows leave it out.

>TRBJ2-2|TRBD2|TRBV5-5|few
CASSLLAGHTGELFF
TGTGCCAGCAGCTTACTAGCGGGACACACCGGGGAGCTGTTTTTT
>TRBJ1-1|TRBD1|TRBV6-5|-
CASSFSSGTGNTEAFF
TGTGCCAGCAGTTTTTCCTCCGGGACAGGGAACACTGAAGCTTTCTTT
>TRBJ2-5|TRBD2|TRBV7-3|-
CASSLTSGGYQETQYF
TGTGCCAGCAGCTTGACTAGCGGGGGGTACCAAGAGACCCAGTACTTC
>TRBJ2-5|TRBD1|TRBV7-9|many
CASSSRGHLEETQYF
TGTGCCAGCAGCTCGAGGGGGCACCTGGAAGAGACCCAGTACTTC
>TRBJ1-2|TRBD1|TRBV7-9|-
CASSPRTGENTF
TGTGCCAGCAGCCCCCGGACAGGGGAAAACACCTTC
>TRBJ1-5|-|TRBV18|many
CASSPAVHQPQHF
TGTGCCAGCTCACCTGCCGTTCATCAGCCCCAGCATTTT
>TRBJ2-7|-|TRBV30|-
CAWRWGHEQYF
TGTGCCTGGAGGTGGGGCCACGAGCAGTACTTC
>TRBJ1-1|-|TRBV19|-
CATRNWRDGNTEAFF
TGTGCCACCCGGAATTGGAGAGATGGGAACACTGAAGCTTTCTTT
>TRBJ1-5|-|TRBV6-2/TRBV6-3|-
CASSWAKGNQPQHF
TGTGCCAGCAGTTGGGCCAAGGGCAATCAGCCCCAGCATTTT
>TRBJ1-2|-|TRBV4-2|many
CASSQSANYGYTF
TGTGCCAGCAGCCAATCTGCTAACTATGGCTACACCTTC
>TRBJ1-2|-|TRBV28|-
CASSLSHLGYTF
TGTGCCAGCAGTTTATCCCACTTGGGCTACACCTTC
>TRBJ1-2|-|TRBV29-1|-
CSVVLTNYGYTF
TGCAGCGTTGTCCTGACTAACTATGGCTACACCTTC
>TRBJ1-1|-|TRBV20-1|-
CSANSLQVNTEAFF
TGCAGTGCTAATAGCCTACAGGTAAACACTGAAGCTTTCTTT
>TRBJ1-1|-|TRBV7-3|-
CASSLGGHSEAFF
TGTGCCAGCAGCTTAGGGGGCCATAGTGAAGCTTTCTTT
>TRBJ2-5|TRBD1|TRBV20-1|many
CSASKGGQQETQYF
TGCAGTGCTAGTAAAGGGGGACAGCAAGAGACCCAGTACTTC
>TRBJ2-4|TRBD1|TRBV7-2|many
CASSPRATGVAKNIQYF
TGTGCCAGCAGCCCCAGGGCGACAGGGGTAGCCAAAAACATTCAGTACTTC
>TRBJ1-1|-|TRBV19|many
CASSRGSLNTEAFF
TGTGCCAGTAGTAGGGGGTCCCTTAACACTGAAGCTTTCTTT
>TRBJ1-1|TRBD1|TRBV20-1|many
CSARGGLLDRPNTESFF
TGCAGTGCTAGAGGTGGGCTCCTGGACAGGCCGAACACTGAATCTTTCTTT
>TRBJ2-7|-|TRBV25-1|many
CASSEQRALDEQYF
TGTGCCAGCAGTGAACAAAGAGCTCTGGACGAGCAGTACTTC
>TRBJ2-5|TRBD2|TRBV4-2|-
CASSQEREGQETQYF
TGTGCCAGCAGCCAAGAGCGGGAGGGCCAAGAGACCCAGTACTTC
>TRBJ2-7|-|TRBV19|many
CATMPRAGKKDEQYF
TGTGCCACTATGCCCAGGGCAGGGAAGAAGGACGAGCAGTACTTC
>TRBJ1-1|-|TRBV7-2|many
CASSPGDRDTEAFF
TGTGCCAGCAGCCCGGGGGATAGGGACACTGAAGCTTTCTTT
>TRBJ1-5|-|TRBV12-3/TRBV12-4|-
CASSIQGSQPQHF
TGTGCCAGCAGTATACAGGGCTCCCAGCCCCAGCATTTT
>TRBJ1-2|TRBD1|TRBV6-1|-
CASRAGQGHGYTF
TGTGCCAGCAGAGCGGGACAGGGCCATGGCTACACCTTC
>TRBJ2-7|-|TRBV2|-
CATSTGPYEQYF
TGTGCCACTTCAACAGGACCCTACGAGCAGTACTTC
>TRBJ2-7|-|TRBV6-1|-
CASGRGDYEQYF
TGTGCCAGCGGGAGGGGGGATTACGAGCAGTACTTC
>TRBJ2-5|-|TRBV20-1|many
CSGRGGGGTETQYF
TGCAGTGGTCGGGGTGGTGGCGGGACAGAGACCCAGTACTTC
>TRBJ2-2|-|TRBV24-1|many
CATSDSEATGELFF
TGTGCCACCAGTGATTCGGAAGCAACCGGGGAGCTGTTTTTT
>TRBJ1-6|-|TRBV9|many
CASSGDASTISPLHF
TGTGCCAGCAGCGGGGACGCCAGCACGATTTCACCCCTCCACTTT